Presented here are 14 T cell receptor beta chains from one specimen sequenced in a study of blood T cell repertoires in COVID-19. Generated by immunoSEQ multiplex PCR, the TCRdb table keeps only in-frame clones and is missing some. The data contain 130,000 to 150,000 clones, 80% to 90% of them seen just once; the ten biggest clones take up about 2.6%. The sequencing sample was made of peripheral blood. These receptors originate from a human donor with acute or convalescent COVID-19. The donor label of this sample is uncertain.

The rearrangement links TRBV6-5 to TRBJ1-5; perhaps TRBD1 as D (5 bases). The V and J ends lost 4 bases and 2 bases respectively, with 12 bases between them. The CDR3 has 15 amino acids. Germline V CDR1 and CDR2: MNHEY, SVGAGI. The CDR3 loop is CASSSGGEGNQPQHF. For the CDR3, the DNA is TGTGCCAGCAGTTCCGGGGGGGAGGGCAATCAGCCCCAGCATTTT.

This chain connects TRBV6-6 to TRBJ2-1; TRBD1 is a possible D gene (5 bases). The germline V gene has CDR1 MNHNY and CDR2 SVGAGI (reference sequence). Trimming pared 6 bases from V and 0 bases from J, leaving 12 bases between. The CDR3 has 15 amino acids. The CDR3 is CASSPSRGSYNEQFF. CDR3 nucleotides: TGTGCCAGCAGCCCCTCTAGGGGCTCCTACAATGAGCAGTTCTTC.

The gene calls are TRBV5-4 and TRBJ2-5, with TRBD2 as a possible D gene (7 bases). The germline V and J ends were trimmed by 6 bases and 7 bases, with 22 bases remaining between them. The CDR3 length is 15 residues. The germline CDR1 and CDR2 sequences are SGHNT and YYREEE (reference sequence). CDR3 nucleotide sequence: TGTGCCAGCACCCCTGGGGGGGGGCCGCTCCGGACCCAGTACTTC. It encodes CASTPGGGPLRTQYF.

The DNA of the CDR3 is TGTGCCAGTAGTGCAGGGGGGCCGGGGAATCAGCCCCAGCATTTT. Protein sequence: CASSAGGPGNQPQHF. The chain links TRBV19 to TRBJ1-5, with 7 bases that match TRBD1. J gave up 4 bases and V 5 bases, and 8 bases lay outside the gene matches. CDR1 is LNHDA and CDR2 is SQIVND in the germline V gene (reference sequence). The CDR3 is 15 residues long.

The chain employs TRBV14 and TRBJ2-3; tentatively, D is TRBD2 (5 bases). The germline V gene encodes CDR1 SGHDN and CDR2 FVKESK. CDR3 length: 15 amino acids. Trimming shortened V by 3 bases and J by 6 bases, and 16 bases separated the two germline ends. CDR3 loop: CASSQRRGRSDTQYF. The CDR3 DNA reads TGTGCCAGCAGCCAGAGAAGAGGGAGATCGGATACGCAGTATTTT.

The rearrangement links TRBV18 to TRBJ1-1, with D unresolved. CDR1 and CDR2 (germline): KGHSH, LQKENI. The CDR3 runs 15 residues. Trimming took off 2 bases at V and 1 base at J, with 11 bases between the two ends. The CDR3 here is CASSPVEGRNTEAFF. The CDR3, as DNA: TGTGCCAGCTCACCAGTAGAGGGTCGGAACACTGAAGCTTTCTTT.

This rearrangement joins TRBV2 to TRBJ2-1, with a possible D match to TRBD1 (5 bases). In germline, CDR1 is SNHLY, CDR2 FYNNEI. The CDR3 consists of 14 residues. The V and J ends lost 3 bases and 3 bases respectively, with 9 bases between them. The CDR3 bases are TGTGCCAGCAGTGAGCAGGGTCGCTACAATGAGCAGTTCTTC. Its protein product is CASSEQGRYNEQFF.

Written as DNA, the CDR3 is TGTGCCAGCAGTTTGCCAGTACTAAATTCACCCCTCCACTTT. Its protein product is CASSLPVLNSPLHF. The chain has TRBV28 and TRBJ1-6; D remains unclear. This CDR3 spans 14 amino acids. Trimming stripped 3 bases from V and 7 bases from J, with 10 bases between. Looked up from germline, CDR1 is MDHEN and CDR2 is SYDVKM.

This clone turned up a few times. The genes are TRBV19 and TRBJ1-2; 9 nucleotides line up with TRBD1. From germline, CDR1 is LNHDA and CDR2 SQIVND (reference sequence). This CDR3 has 19 amino acids. The junction had 17 bases not matched to a gene; V was cut back by 2 bases and J by 4 bases. The CDR3 protein is CASSIRAGGQGGSSYGYTF. CDR3 in DNA: TGTGCCAGTAGTATAAGAGCCGGGGGACAGGGAGGGTCGTCCTATGGCTACACCTTC.

V gene TRBV30 combines with J gene TRBJ2-2; 8 nucleotides agree with TRBD1. CDR3 size: 15 residues. Germline V gene lookup returns CDR1 GTSNPN and CDR2 SVGIG (reference sequence). Trimming took 0 bases from V and 3 from J; bases not matched to a gene: 3. CDR3: CAWSVKDRDTGELFF. CDR3 nucleotides: TGTGCCTGGAGTGTAAAGGACAGGGACACCGGGGAGCTGTTTTTT.

The chain couples TRBV14 to TRBJ2-7; 7 nucleotides match TRBD1. The ends lost 0 bases at V and 2 bases at J; junction bases unmatched: 13. This CDR3 region has 18 residues. CDR1 SGHDN and CDR2 FVKESK come from the germline V gene. The CDR3, as DNA: TGTGCCAGCAGCCAAGATGGTCCCCGGGACAGAGCAACCTACGAGCAGTACTTC. Protein product: CASSQDGPRDRATYEQYF.

This clone showed up just a few times. The chain recombines TRBV27 with TRBJ2-1, with D possibly matching TRBD2 (5 bases). Germline CDR1 is MNHEY and CDR2 is SMNVEV (reference sequence). V was clipped by 6 bases and J by 3 bases, with 15 bases between them. This CDR3 is built from 15 residues. Here the CDR3 reads CASRRTLTFYNEQFF. CDR3 DNA: TGTGCCAGCAGACGGACTCTGACCTTCTACAATGAGCAGTTCTTC.

This clone was seen a handful of times. The CDR3 sequence: CASSMGSLGWGRVSIEQFF. In DNA form, the CDR3 reads TGTGCCAGTAGTATGGGGTCCCTGGGATGGGGGCGGGTTTCAATTGAGCAGTTCTTC. This chain connects TRBV19 to TRBJ2-1, with D perhaps matching TRBD1 (6 bases). CDR1 and CDR2 (germline): LNHDA, SQIVND (reference sequence). The V end was cut by 3 bases, the J end by 9 bases, with 30 bases between. The CDR3 has 19 amino acids.

Only one count was recorded for this clone. The chain uses TRBV7-8 and TRBJ1-2; D is unclear. The CDR3 is 13 residues long. Germline-derived CDR1 and CDR2 are SGHVS and FQNEAQ. V lost 5 bases and J lost 8, with 15 bases in between. CDR3 loop: CASSPSSGGGYTF. In DNA, the CDR3 is TGTGCCAGCAGCCCATCTTCGGGTGGCGGCTACACCTTC.